This T cell receptor (beta chain) emerged from a study of response to subunit inactivated influenza vaccine. Study results and limitations: Seasonal influenza vaccination, on each occasion, was suggested by the authors to recruit few new T cells.

This clonotype has just a few counts. Its antigen remains unknown. MiXCR was run by TCRdb on the RT-PCR reads, yielding one entry per CDR3 protein. Among hundreds of thousands of distinct CDR3 sequences, roughly 15% were seen once, and the ten largest hold approximately 7.6%. The germline gives CDR1 ENHRY, CDR2 SYGVKD. Trimming cost V 6 bases and J 3 bases, with 17 bases left between them. The CDR3 length is 15 residues. This chain joins TRBV10-3 and TRBJ2-5; the D gene is possibly TRBD1 (6 bases). The specimen was PBMCs from blood, collected less than 15 days before vaccination. The TCR sequence derives from a man over 45 who received an inactivated influenza vaccine. The DNA for the CDR3 is TGTGCCATCAGCTTCACAGGGATAGGGGAAGAGACCCAGTACTTC. Translation: CAISFTGIGEETQYF.